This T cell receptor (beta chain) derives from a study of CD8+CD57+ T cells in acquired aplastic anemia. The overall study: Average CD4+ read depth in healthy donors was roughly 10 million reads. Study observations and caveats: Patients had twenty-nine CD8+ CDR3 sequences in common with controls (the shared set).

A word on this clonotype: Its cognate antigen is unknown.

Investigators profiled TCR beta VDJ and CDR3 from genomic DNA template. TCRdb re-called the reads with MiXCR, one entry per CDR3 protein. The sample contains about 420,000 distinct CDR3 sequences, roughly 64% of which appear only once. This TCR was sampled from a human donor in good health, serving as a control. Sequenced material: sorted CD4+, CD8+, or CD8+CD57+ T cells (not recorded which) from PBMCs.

Here the CDR3 reads CASSDVRGVIGGYTF. The CDR3 DNA follows: TGTGCCAGCAGTGACGTCAGAGGCGTTATTGGTGGCTACACCTTC. The J gene is TRBJ1-2, the V gene TRBV6-2 or TRBV6-3; D uncertain. CDR1 is MNHEY, CDR2 SVGEGT, per germline. The CDR3 sequence is 15 residues long. V lost 5 bases to trimming and J lost 7 bases, with 20 bases between them.